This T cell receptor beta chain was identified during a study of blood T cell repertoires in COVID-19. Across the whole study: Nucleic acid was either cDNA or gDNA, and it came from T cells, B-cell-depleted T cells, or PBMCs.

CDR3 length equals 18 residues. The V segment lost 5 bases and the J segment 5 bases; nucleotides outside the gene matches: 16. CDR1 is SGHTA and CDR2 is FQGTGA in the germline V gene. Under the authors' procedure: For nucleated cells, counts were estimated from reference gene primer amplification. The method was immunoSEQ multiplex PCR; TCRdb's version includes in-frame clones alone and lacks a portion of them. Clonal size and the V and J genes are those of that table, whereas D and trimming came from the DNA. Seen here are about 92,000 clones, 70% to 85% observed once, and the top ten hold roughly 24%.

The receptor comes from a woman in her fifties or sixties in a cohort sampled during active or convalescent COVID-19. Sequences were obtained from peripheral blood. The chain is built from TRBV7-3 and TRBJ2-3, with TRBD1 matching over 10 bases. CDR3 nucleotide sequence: TGTGCCAGCAGCCCGCAACCTCGGGGCCGGACAGGGGGAGATACGCAGTATTTT. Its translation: CASSPQPRGRTGGDTQYF.